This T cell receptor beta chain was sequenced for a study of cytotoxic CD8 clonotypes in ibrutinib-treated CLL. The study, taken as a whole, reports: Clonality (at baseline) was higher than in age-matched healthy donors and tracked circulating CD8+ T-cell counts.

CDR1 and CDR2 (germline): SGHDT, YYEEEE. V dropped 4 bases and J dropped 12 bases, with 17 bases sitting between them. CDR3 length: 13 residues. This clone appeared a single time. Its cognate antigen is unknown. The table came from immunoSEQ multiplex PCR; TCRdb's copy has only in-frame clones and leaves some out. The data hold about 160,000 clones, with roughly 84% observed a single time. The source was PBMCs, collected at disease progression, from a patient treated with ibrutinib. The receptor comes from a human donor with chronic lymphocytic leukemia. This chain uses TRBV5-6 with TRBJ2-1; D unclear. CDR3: CASSQDHSFLQFF. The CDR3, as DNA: TGTGCCAGCAGCCAAGACCACAGCTTTCTGCAGTTCTTC.